What follows describes a single T cell receptor (beta chain). CD4+ cells yielded CD45RA+ naive and CD45RA-negative memory subsets. The data were taken from a study of shared clonotypes between healthy human individuals. The germline V gene encodes CDR1 SGHNT and CDR2 YYREEE (reference sequence). The V end was cut by 10 bases, the J end by 4 bases, with 17 bases between. This CDR3 is built from 13 residues. The table came from immunoSEQ multiplex PCR; TCRdb's copy has only in-frame clones and leaves some out. The table includes roughly 2.5 million clones, about 92% detected once. Sequenced input: naive CD4+ T cells sorted from blood. Subset of the sample: CD45RA+ positively selected. This clonotype was obtained from a man younger than 35 in good health. This chain links TRBV5-4 with TRBJ1-2; possible D gene TRBD1, 6 bases. In nucleotides, the CDR3 is TGTGCCTACTCGGGACAAACCCTCTATGGCTACACCTTC. Translated: CAYSGQTLYGYTF. Supplemented by reference TRBV5-4 and TRBJ1-2, the full variable domain reads ETGVTQSPTHLIKTRGQQVTLRCSSQSGHNTVSWYQQALGQGPQFIFQYYREEENGRGNFPPRFSGLQFPNYSSELNVNALELDDSALYLCAYSGQTLYGYTFGSGTRLTVV.